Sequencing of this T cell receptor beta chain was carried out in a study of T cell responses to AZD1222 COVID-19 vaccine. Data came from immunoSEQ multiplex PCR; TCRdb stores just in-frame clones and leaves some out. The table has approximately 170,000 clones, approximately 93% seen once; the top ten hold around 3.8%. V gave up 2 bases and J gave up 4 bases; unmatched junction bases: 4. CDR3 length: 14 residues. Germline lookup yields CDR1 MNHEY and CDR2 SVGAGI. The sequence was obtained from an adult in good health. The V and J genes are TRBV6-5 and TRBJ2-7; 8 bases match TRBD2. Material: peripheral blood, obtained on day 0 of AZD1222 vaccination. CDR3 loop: CASSYKAGAYEQYF. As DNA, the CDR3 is TGTGCCAGCAGTTACAAAGCGGGGGCATACGAGCAGTACTTC.